What follows are 8 T cell receptor beta chains derived from one specimen sequenced in a study of blood T cells in healthy people across ages (dated by TCRdb to the mid-2010s). Library construction relied on 5' RACE. TCRdb records Illumina HiSeq 2500 as the sequencer. A second PCR of roughly 7 to 11 cycles was performed with a sample-barcoded 5' primer and a J-beta primer mix. The raw public reads went through TCRdb reprocessing: fastp at Q25, MiXCR clone calling, in-frame beta chains kept. Merged by CDR3 protein, the rows form single entries marked with the most common genes and DNA. The sample includes under 2,000,000 distinct CDR3 sequences, with roughly 52% observed a single time. More than 2% of the sample is taken by the ten largest. Sequenced sample: blood. The receptors come from a woman aged 40 to 50 in good health.

Comment on this clonotype: Germline is not matched at one junction end, which may reflect a read error. The gene calls are TRBV19 and TRBJ1-2; the D is unclear. The germline V gene has CDR1 LNHDA and CDR2 SQIVND (reference sequence). The length of the CDR3 is 13 residues. In nucleotides, the CDR3 is TGTGCCAGCAGTACTCGGGAAAACTATGGCTACACCTTC. Its translation is CASSTRENYGYTF.

V gene TRBV7-9 combines with J gene TRBJ2-4, with 10 bases aligning to TRBD1. The J call may not be correct, given that the DNA end is closer to TRBJ2-5. Looked up from germline, CDR1 is SEHNR and CDR2 is FQNEAQ (reference sequence). The CDR3 has 15 amino acids. Written as DNA, the CDR3 is TGTGCCAGCAGCTTCCGGGACAGGGGCTTTGAGACCCAGTACTTC. Residues: CASSFRDRGFETQYF.

This CDR3 reads CASSLGWGSQPQHF. The CDR3 bases are TGTGCCAGCAGCTTGGGGTGGGGGAGCCAGCCCCAGCATTTT. V gene TRBV5-6 combines with J gene TRBJ1-5, with TRBD1 as a possible D gene (5 bases). Germline lookup yields CDR1 SGHDT and CDR2 YYEEEE. This CDR3 has 14 amino acids. Trimming stripped 0 bases from V and 7 bases from J, with 11 bases between. The full variable domain, its missing parts supplied by reference TRBV5-6 and TRBJ1-5, is DAGVTQSPTHLIKTRGQQVTLRCSPKSGHDTVSWYQQALGQGPQFIFQYYEEEERQRGNFPDRFSGHQFPNYSSELNVNALLLGDSALYLCASSLGWGSQPQHFGDGTRLSIL.

The chain has TRBV9 and TRBJ1-2; D call uncertain. Deletions cut 2 bases from V and 6 bases from J, with 14 bases between. In germline, CDR1 is SGDLS, CDR2 YYNGEE. The CDR3 spans 14 residues. This CDR3 reads CASSVLDPSNGYTF. CDR3 DNA sequence: TGTGCCAGCAGCGTCCTGGACCCTTCTAATGGCTACACCTTC.

There are a few counts of this clonotype. The chain links TRBV5-5 to TRBJ1-4; D is ambiguous. The germline V gene encodes CDR1 SGHKS and CDR2 YYEKEE (reference sequence). CDR3 length: 13 amino acids. V lost 4 bases and J lost 6, with 10 bases in between. CDR3 DNA: TGTGCCAGCAGCCCGGGCGGAGATGAAAAACTGTTTTTT. It is translated as CASSPGGDEKLFF.

As to this clonotype: Sequence at one end of the junction differs from germline and may be a read error. The chain recombines TRBV6-5 with TRBJ2-5, with a weak D call TRBD1 (5 bases). The CDR3 extends over 15 amino acids. Germline V gene lookup returns CDR1 MNHEY and CDR2 SVGAGI. The CDR3 loop is CASSYSRQGQESQYF. The CDR3 nucleotides are TGTGCCAGCAGTTACTCCCGTCAGGGCCAGGAGAGCCAGTACTTC.

This rearrangement joins TRBV7-6 to TRBJ2-5; D gene unclear. The V end was cut by 0 bases, the J end by 13 bases, with 9 bases between. Germline CDR1 SGHVS, CDR2 FNYEAQ. CDR3 length equals 11 residues. CDR3 coding DNA: TGTGCCAGCAGCTTAGCAGGAGCTGGGTACTTC. It yields the protein CASSLAGAGYF.

In its sample, this clonotype was seen a few times. The chain is built from TRBV15 and TRBJ2-5; D is possibly TRBD1 (5 bases). Germline CDR1 is LNHNV and CDR2 is YYDKDF (reference sequence). There are 15 residues in the CDR3. Trimming left V 1 base short and J 3 bases short, with 12 bases between. The CDR3 loop reads CATSRARTPEETQYF. In DNA form, the CDR3 reads TGTGCCACCAGCAGAGCCCGGACACCTGAAGAGACCCAGTACTTC.